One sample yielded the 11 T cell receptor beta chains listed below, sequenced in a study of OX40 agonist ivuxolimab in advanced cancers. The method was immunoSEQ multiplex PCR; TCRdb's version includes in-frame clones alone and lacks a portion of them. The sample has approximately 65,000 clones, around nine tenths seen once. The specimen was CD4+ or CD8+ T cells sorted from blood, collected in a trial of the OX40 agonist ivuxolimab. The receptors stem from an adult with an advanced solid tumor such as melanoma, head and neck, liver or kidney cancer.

CDR3 DNA: TGCGCCAGCAGCCAACTTCAGCGCGGAAGCAATCAGCCCCAGCATTTT. Its protein is CASSQLQRGSNQPQHF. V gene TRBV4-1 combines with J gene TRBJ1-5; no clear D. With 2 bases removed from V and 1 base from J, the gap between germline ends came to 12 bases. Germline CDR1 MGHRA, CDR2 YSYEKL. The CDR3 extends over 16 amino acids.

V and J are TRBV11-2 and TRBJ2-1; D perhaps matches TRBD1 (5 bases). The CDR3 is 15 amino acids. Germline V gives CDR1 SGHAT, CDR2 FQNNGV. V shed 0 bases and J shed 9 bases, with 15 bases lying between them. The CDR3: CASSLETDPFGEQFF. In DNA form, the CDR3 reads TGTGCCAGCAGCTTAGAGACAGATCCTTTTGGTGAGCAGTTCTTC.

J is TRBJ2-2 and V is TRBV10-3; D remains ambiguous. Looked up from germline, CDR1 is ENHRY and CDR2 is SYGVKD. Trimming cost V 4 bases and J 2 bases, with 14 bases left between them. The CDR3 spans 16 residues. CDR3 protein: CAISVGRDPNTGELFF. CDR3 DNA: TGTGCCATCAGTGTTGGAAGAGACCCAAACACCGGGGAGCTGTTTTTT.

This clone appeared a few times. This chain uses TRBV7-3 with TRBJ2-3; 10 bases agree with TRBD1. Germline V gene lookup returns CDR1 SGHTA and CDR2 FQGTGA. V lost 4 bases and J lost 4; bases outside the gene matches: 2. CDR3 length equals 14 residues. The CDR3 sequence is CASSYGTGADTQYF. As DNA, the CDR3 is TGTGCCAGCAGCTACGGGACAGGGGCAGATACGCAGTATTTT.

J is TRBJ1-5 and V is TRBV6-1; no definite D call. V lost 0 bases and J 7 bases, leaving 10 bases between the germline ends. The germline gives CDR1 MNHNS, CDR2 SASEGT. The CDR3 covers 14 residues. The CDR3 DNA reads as TGTGCCAGCAGTGAAGCGCTTGGAGGCCAGCCCCAGCATTTT. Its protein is CASSEALGGQPQHF.

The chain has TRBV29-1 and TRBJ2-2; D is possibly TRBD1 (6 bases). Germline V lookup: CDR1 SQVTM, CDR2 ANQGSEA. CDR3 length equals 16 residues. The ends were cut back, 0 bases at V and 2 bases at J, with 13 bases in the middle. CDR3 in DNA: TGCAGCGTTGAAGATCGGTTCAGGGGCAACACCGGGGAGCTGTTTTTT. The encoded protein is CSVEDRFRGNTGELFF.

In DNA, the CDR3 is TGTGCCTGGAGTTTCAGGGGAGAAAGTGGCTACACCTTC. Amino acid sequence: CAWSFRGESGYTF. The rearrangement joins TRBV30 to TRBJ1-2, with D perhaps matching TRBD1 (6 bases). This CDR3 spans 13 amino acids. The germline V gene has CDR1 GTSNPN and CDR2 SVGIG (reference sequence). With 2 bases removed from V and 7 bases from J, the gap between germline ends came to 14 bases.

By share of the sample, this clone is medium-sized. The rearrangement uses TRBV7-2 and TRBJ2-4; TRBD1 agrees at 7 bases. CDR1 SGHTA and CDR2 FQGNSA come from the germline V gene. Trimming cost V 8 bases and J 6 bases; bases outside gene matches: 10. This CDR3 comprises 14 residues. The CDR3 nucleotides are TGTGCCAGCGCACCGACAGGGATGGGAAACATTCAGTACTTC. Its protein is CASAPTGMGNIQYF.

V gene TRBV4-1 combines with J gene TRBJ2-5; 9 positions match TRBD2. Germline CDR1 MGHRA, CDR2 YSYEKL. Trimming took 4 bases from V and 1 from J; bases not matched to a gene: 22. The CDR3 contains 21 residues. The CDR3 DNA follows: TGCGCCAGCAGCCGCCTCCCCGGGGCAGGACTAGCGCTAACATTCCAAGAGACCCAGTACTTC. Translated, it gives CASSRLPGAGLALTFQETQYF.

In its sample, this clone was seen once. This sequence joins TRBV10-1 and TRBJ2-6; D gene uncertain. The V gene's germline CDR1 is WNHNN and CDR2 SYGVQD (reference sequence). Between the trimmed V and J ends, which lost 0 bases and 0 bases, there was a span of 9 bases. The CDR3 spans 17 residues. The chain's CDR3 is CASSESPGRSGANVLTF. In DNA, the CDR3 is TGCGCCAGCAGTGAGTCGCCGGGTCGCTCTGGGGCCAACGTCCTGACTTTC.

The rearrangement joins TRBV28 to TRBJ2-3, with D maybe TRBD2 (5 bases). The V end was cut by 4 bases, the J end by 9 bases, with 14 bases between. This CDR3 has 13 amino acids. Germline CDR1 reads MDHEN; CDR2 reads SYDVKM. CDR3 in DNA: TGTGCCAGCAGTTCGTCCGGGCCGGGGACGCAGTATTTT. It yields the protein CASSSSGPGTQYF.